Described below is a single TCR beta chain sequence and its context. This entry is derived from a study of blood T cells in healthy people across ages. The CDR3 sequence is 16 residues long. V was shortened by 5 bases and J by 11 bases, with 27 bases between the two germline ends. Primers used in a second PCR of about 7 to 11 cycles were a sample-barcoded 5' primer and a J-beta primer mix. TCRdb redid the calling of the 5' RACE reads with MiXCR, one entry per CDR3 protein. Among 1.5 million to 2 million distinct CDR3 sequences listed, roughly 27% were seen once. Sample: blood. The chain carries TRBV12-3 or TRBV12-4 and TRBJ1-1; D may be TRBD1 (6 bases). This TCR was sampled from a woman in her twenties or thirties in good health. CDR3 in DNA: TGTGCCAGCAGTACCTCACAGGGCTCTTTGAACACTGGGGCTTTCTTT. Its translation: CASSTSQGSLNTGAFF.